This TCR beta chain was identified during a study of cytomegalovirus exposure and HLA in healthy donors. Study-wide results and caveats: By a later analysis, the bulk of CMV-associated TCR beta chains appeared HLA-restricted. Earlier analysis looked at TCR beta V segments, and most were productive about 90% or about 30% of the time. The authors later found HLA-associated TCR beta chains more clonally expanded than equally common others.

PCR primers comprised 60 Vbeta and 13 Jbeta primers. Assay used: immunoSEQ multiplex PCR; TCRdb lists only in-frame clones, some missing. Of approximately 140,000 clones in the sample, about three quarters are singletons; the top ten hold approximately 1.8%. V gave up 4 bases and J gave up 5 bases; unmatched junction bases: 4. The CDR3 is 13 amino acids. Looked up from germline, CDR1 is SGHVS and CDR2 is FQNEAQ. Points on this clone: Its antigen is still unknown.

This chain joins TRBV7-8 and TRBJ2-5, with 7 bases identical to TRBD2. Sequenced input: PBMCs. The TCR sequence derives from a man aged 40-50 years in good health and CMV-seronegative. The CDR3 DNA reads TGTGCCAGCAGCTACAGACTAGCTGAGACCCAGTACTTC. This codes for CASSYRLAETQYF.